What follows describes a single TCR beta chain. Its antigen is not known. Primers included in the PCR were 60 Vbeta and 13 Jbeta primers. Assay used: immunoSEQ multiplex PCR; TCRdb lists only in-frame clones, some missing. The table lists about 190,000 clones, about 80% of them singletons. The data derive from a study of cytomegalovirus exposure and HLA in healthy donors. Study-wide findings and caveats: On later analysis, the bulk of CMV-associated TCR beta chains appeared to be HLA-restricted. With later analysis, a missense DCLRE1C variant became linked to TCR beta V- and J-gene trimming.

Per germline, CDR1 GTSNPN and CDR2 SVGIG (reference sequence). The CDR3 contains 14 residues. Between the trimmed V and J ends, which lost 1 base and 0 bases, there was a span of 9 bases. This clonotype was obtained from a woman aged 40-49 years in good health and CMV-seronegative. The chain couples TRBV30 to TRBJ1-1, with D possibly matching TRBD1 (6 bases). Material: PBMCs. CDR3 in DNA: TGTGCCTGGAGTGGCAGGGGAATGAACACTGAAGCTTTCTTT. This codes for CAWSGRGMNTEAFF.